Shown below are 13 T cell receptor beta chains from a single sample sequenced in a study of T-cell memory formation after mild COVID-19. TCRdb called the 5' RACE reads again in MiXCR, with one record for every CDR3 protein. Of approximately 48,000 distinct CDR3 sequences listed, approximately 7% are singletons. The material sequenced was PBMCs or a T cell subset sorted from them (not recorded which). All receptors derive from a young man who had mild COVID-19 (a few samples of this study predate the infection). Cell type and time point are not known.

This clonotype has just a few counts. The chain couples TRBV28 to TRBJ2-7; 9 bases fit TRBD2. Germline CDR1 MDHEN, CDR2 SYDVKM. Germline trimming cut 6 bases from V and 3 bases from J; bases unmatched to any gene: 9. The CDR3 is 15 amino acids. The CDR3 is CASSPQAGGIYEQYV. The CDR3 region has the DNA TGTGCCAGCAGCCCACAAGCGGGGGGCATCTACGAGCAGTACGTC.

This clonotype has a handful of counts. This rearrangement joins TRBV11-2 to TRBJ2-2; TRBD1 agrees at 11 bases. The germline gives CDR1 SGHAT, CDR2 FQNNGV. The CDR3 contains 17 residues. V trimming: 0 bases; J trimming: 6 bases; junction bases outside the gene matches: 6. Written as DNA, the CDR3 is TGTGCCAGCAGCTTAGACTCCGGGACAGGGGGGCCCGGGGAGCTGTTTTTT. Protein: CASSLDSGTGGPGELFF.

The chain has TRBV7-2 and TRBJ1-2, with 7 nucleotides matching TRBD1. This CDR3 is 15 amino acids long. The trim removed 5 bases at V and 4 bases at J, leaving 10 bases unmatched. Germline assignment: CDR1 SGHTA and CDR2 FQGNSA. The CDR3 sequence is CASSMMGTAVYGYTF. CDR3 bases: TGTGCCAGCAGCATGATGGGGACAGCGGTCTATGGCTACACCTTC.

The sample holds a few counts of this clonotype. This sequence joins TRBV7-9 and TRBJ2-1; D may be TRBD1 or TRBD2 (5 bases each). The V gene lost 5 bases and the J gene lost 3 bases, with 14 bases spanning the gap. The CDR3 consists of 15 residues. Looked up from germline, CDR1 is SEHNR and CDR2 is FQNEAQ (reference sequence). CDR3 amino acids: CASSATGTVYNEQFF. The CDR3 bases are TGTGCCAGCAGCGCTACCGGGACCGTCTACAATGAGCAGTTCTTC.

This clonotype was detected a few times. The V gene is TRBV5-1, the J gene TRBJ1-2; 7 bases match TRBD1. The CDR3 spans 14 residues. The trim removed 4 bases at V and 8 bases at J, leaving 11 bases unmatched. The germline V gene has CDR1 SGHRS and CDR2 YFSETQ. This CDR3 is CASSGGTVDGGYTF. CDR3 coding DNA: TGCGCCAGCAGCGGGGGGACAGTCGACGGCGGCTACACCTTC.

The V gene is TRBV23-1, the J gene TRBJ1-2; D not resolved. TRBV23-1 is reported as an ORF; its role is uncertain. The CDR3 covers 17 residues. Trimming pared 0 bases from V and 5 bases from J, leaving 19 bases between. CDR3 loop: CASSQSRLPLVWYGYTF. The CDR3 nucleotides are TGCGCCAGCAGTCAATCCCGGCTCCCTCTTGTTTGGTATGGCTACACCTTC.

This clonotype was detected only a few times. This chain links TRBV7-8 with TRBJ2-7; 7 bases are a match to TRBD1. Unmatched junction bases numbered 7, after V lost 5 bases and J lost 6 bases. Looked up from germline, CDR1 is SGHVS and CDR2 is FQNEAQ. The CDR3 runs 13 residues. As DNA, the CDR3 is TGTGCCAGCAGCCCGCAGACAGGGTTCGAGCAGTACTTC. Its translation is CASSPQTGFEQYF.

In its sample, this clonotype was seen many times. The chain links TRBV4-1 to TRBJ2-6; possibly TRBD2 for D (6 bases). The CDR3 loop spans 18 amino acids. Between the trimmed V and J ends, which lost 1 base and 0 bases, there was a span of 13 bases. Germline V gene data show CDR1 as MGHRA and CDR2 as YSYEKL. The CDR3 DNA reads TGCGCCAGCAGCCAAGTTGGAGGGAGGACCTCTGGGGCCAACGTCCTGACTTTC. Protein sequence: CASSQVGGRTSGANVLTF.

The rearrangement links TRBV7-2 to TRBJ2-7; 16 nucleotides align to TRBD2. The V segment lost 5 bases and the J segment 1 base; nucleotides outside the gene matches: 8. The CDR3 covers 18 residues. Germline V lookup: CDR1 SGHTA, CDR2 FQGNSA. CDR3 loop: CASSPGTSGGELSYEQYV. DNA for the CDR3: TGTGCCAGCAGCCCTGGGACTAGCGGGGGGGAACTGTCCTACGAGCAGTACGTC.

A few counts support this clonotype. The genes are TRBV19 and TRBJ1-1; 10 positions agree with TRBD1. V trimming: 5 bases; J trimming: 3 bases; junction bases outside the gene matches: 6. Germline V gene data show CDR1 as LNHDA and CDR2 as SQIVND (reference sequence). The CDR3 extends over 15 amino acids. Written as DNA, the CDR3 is TGTGCCAGTAGTCCTCGGACAGGGGGGTACACTGAAGCTTTCTTT. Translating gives CASSPRTGGYTEAFF.

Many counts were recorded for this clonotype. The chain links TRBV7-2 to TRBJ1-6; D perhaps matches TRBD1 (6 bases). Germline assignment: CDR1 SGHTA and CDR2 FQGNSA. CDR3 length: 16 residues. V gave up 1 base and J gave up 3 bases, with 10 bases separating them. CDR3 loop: CASSLDDRNYNSPLHF. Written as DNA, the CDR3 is TGTGCCAGCAGCTTAGATGACAGGAACTATAATTCACCCCTCCACTTT.

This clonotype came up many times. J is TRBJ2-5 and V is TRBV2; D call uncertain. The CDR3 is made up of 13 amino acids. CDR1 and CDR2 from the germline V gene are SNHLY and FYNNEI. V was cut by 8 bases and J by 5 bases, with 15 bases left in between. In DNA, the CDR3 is TGTGCCAGCGCAGCCCCGGGCCGGGAGACCCAGTACTTC. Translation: CASAAPGRETQYF. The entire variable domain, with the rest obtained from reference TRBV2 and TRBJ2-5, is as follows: EPEVTQTPSHQVTQMGQEVILRCVPISNHLYFYWYRQILGQKVEFLVSFYNNEISEKSEIFDDQFSVERPDGSNFTLKIRSTKLEDSAMYFCASAAPGRETQYFGPGTRLLVL.

CDR3: CASSSRGGTYNEQFF. CDR3 DNA sequence: TGTGCCAGCAGTTCCAGGGGGGGAACCTACAATGAGCAGTTCTTC. V and J are TRBV5-4 and TRBJ2-1; the D gene could be TRBD1 or TRBD2 (7 bases each). The CDR3 length is 15 residues. V dropped 5 bases and J dropped 2 bases, with 14 bases sitting between them. Germline V gene lookup returns CDR1 SGHNT and CDR2 YYREEE (reference sequence).